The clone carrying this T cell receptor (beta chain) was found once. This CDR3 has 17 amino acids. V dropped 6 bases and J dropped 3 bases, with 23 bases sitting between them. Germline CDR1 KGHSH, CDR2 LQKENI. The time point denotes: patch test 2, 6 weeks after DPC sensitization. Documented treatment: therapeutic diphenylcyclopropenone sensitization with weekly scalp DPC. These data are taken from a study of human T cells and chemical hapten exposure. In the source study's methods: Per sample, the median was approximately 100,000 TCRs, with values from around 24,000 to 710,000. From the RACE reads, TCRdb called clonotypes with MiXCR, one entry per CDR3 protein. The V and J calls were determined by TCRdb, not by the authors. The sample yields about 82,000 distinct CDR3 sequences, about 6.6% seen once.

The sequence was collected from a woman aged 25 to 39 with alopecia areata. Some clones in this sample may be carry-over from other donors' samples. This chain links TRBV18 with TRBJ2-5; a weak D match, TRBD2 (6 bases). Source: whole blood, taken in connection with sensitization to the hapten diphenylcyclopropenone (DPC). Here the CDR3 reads CASSSRGLVPKKETQYF. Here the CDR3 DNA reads TGTGCCAGCTCCTCGAGGGGACTTGTGCCGAAGAAAGAGACCCAGTACTTC.